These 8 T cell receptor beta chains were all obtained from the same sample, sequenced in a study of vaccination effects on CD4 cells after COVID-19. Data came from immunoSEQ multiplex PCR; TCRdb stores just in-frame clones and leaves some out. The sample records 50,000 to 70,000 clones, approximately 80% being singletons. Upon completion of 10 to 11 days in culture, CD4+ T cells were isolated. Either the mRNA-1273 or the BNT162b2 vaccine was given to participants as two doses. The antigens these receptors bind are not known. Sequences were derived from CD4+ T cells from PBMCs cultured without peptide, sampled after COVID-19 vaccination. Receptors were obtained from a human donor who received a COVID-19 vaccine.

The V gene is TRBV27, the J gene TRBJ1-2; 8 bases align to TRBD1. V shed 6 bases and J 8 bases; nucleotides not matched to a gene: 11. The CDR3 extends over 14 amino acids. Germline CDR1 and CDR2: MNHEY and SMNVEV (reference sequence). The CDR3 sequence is CASRRQGTSPGYTF. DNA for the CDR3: TGTGCCAGCAGAAGACAGGGGACGTCCCCAGGCTACACCTTC.

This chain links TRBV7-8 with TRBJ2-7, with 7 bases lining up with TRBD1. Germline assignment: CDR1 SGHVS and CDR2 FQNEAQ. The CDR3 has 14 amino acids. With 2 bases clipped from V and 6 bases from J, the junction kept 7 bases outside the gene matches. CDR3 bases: TGTGCCAGCAGCTTACAGACAGGGTCGACCGAGCAGTACGTC. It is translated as CASSLQTGSTEQYV.

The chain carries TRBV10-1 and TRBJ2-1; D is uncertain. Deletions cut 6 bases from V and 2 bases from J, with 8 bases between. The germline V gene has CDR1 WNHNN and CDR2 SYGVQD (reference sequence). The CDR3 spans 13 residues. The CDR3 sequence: CASSLFPYNEQFF. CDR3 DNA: TGCGCCAGCAGCCTCTTCCCCTACAATGAGCAGTTCTTC.

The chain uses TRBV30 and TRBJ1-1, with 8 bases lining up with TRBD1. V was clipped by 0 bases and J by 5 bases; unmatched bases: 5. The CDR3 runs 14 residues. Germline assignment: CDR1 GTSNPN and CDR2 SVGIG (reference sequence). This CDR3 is CAWSVVQGGTEAFF. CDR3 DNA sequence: TGTGCCTGGAGTGTAGTACAGGGGGGAACTGAAGCTTTCTTT.

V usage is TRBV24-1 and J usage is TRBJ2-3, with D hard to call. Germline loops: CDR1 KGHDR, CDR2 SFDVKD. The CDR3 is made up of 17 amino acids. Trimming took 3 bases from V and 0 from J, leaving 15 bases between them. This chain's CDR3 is CATSDPLRSWSTDTQYF. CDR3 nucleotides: TGTGCCACCAGTGATCCGCTTCGGAGTTGGAGCACAGATACGCAGTATTTT.

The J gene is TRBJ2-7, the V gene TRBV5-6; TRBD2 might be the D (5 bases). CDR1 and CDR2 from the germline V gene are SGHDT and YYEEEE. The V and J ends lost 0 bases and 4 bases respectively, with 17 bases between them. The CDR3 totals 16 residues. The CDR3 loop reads CASSLAGREGQYEQYV. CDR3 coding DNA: TGTGCCAGCAGCTTGGCCGGTCGAGAGGGCCAGTACGAGCAGTACGTC.

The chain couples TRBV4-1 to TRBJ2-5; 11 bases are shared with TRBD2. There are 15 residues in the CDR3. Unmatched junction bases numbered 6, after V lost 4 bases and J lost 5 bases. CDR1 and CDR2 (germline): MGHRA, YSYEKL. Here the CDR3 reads CASSPHRLAGETQYF. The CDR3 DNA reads TGCGCCAGCAGCCCCCATCGACTAGCGGGGGAGACCCAGTACTTC.

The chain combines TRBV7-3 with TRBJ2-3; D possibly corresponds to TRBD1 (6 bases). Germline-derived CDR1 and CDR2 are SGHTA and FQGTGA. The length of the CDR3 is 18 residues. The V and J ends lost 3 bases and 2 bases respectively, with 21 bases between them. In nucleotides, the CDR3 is TGTGCCAGCAGCTTCACTGCTAGGGGGATGGGAGTCACAGATACGCAGTATTTT. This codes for CASSFTARGMGVTDTQYF.